This TCR beta chain is drawn from a study of spatial heterogeneity in lung cancer. TCR cDNA molecules were tagged individually, and each one carried a unique molecular identifier. TCRdb reanalysed the 5' RACE reads using MiXCR and keeps one entry per CDR3 protein. This sample has 15,000 or so distinct CDR3 sequences, with 14% found just once. CDR3 length: 14 residues. Trimming cost V 0 bases and J 7 bases, with 16 bases left between them. Germline V gene lookup returns CDR1 DFQATT and CDR2 SNEGSKA (reference sequence). Time point in this sample: sample taken at primary tumor resection. Unsorted whole RNA from tumor, nontumor lung or frozen PBMC underwent sequencing. This clonotype was seen a handful of times.

The sequence came from a male donor with early-stage non-small cell lung cancer. This sequence joins TRBV20-1 and TRBJ2-7; D remains unclear. The material was PBMCs, obtained at surgery. The CDR3 loop is CSARDLRRSREQYF. The CDR3 nucleotides are TGCAGTGCTAGAGACCTAAGGAGATCGCGGGAGCAGTACTTC.